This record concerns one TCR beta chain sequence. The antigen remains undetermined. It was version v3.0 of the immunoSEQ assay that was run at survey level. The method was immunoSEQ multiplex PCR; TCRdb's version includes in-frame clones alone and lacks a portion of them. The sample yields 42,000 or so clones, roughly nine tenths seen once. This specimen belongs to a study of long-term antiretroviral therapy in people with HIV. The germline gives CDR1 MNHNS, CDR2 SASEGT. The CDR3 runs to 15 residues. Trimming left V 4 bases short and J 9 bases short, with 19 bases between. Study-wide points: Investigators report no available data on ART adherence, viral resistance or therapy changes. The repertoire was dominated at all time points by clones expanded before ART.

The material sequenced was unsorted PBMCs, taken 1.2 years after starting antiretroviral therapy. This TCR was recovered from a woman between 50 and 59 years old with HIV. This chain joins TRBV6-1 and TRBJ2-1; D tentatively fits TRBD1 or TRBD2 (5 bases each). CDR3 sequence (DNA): TGTGCCAGCAGTGCCTTATCGGGGCAGATGGGTGAGCAGTTCTTC. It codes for CASSALSGQMGEQFF.